One and the same sample provided the 32 T cell receptor beta chains below, sequenced in a study of identical twins. TCRdb reprocessed the 5' RACE reads with MiXCR, giving one entry per CDR3 protein. The sample lists fewer than 250,000 distinct CDR3 sequences, roughly a tenth occurring once. Sequenced input: memory (CD45RO+) T cells sorted from blood. The receptors originated from a young woman in good health.

This chain joins TRBV20-1 and TRBJ2-3; the D is unclear. CDR3 size: 12 residues. V shed 0 bases and J shed 4 bases, with 5 bases lying between them. Germline CDR1 is DFQATT and CDR2 is SNEGSKA (reference sequence). DNA for the CDR3: TGCAGTGCTAGAGATTTGCCAGATACGCAGTATTTT. This sequence encodes CSARDLPDTQYF.

This chain connects TRBV5-1 to TRBJ1-2, with TRBD1 matching over 10 bases. J gave up 8 bases and V 3 bases, and 10 bases lay outside the gene matches. CDR3 length equals 15 residues. Germline values: CDR1 SGHRS, CDR2 YFSETQ. This CDR3 is CASSYTGTGVGGYTF. CDR3 coding DNA: TGCGCCAGCAGCTACACCGGGACAGGGGTAGGCGGCTACACCTTC.

The chain recombines TRBV5-1 with TRBJ2-7, with 9 positions matching TRBD2. Per the germline V gene, CDR1 is SGHRS and CDR2 is YFSETQ. CDR3 length equals 13 residues. With 4 bases clipped from V and 2 bases from J, the junction kept 1 base outside the gene matches. This chain's CDR3 is CASSQRGAYEQYF. As DNA, the CDR3 is TGCGCCAGCAGCCAGCGGGGGGCCTACGAGCAGTACTTC.

The chain recombines TRBV20-1 with TRBJ2-7; D perhaps matches TRBD1 (7 bases). In germline, CDR1 is DFQATT, CDR2 SNEGSKA (reference sequence). The V and J ends lost 3 bases and 3 bases respectively, with 18 bases between them. The CDR3 runs 15 residues. This CDR3 is CSASPPGGKFYEQYF. For the CDR3, the DNA is TGCAGTGCTAGTCCGCCAGGGGGGAAATTCTACGAGCAGTACTTC.

This clonotype was counted only a few times. This chain joins TRBV3-1 and TRBJ1-5; D not resolved. V dropped 3 bases and J dropped 3 bases, with 6 bases sitting between them. The CDR3 totals 13 residues. Looked up from germline, CDR1 is LGHDT and CDR2 is YNNKEL (reference sequence). This CDR3 is CASSHLYNQPQHF. The CDR3 DNA is TGTGCCAGCAGCCATCTGTACAATCAGCCCCAGCATTTT.

Many counts were recorded for this clonotype. V gene TRBV27 combines with J gene TRBJ2-3; D perhaps matches TRBD1 (6 bases). The V end was cut by 3 bases, the J end by 5 bases, with 9 bases between. Germline values: CDR1 MNHEY, CDR2 SMNVEV (reference sequence). The CDR3 length is 13 residues. DNA of the CDR3: TGTGCCAGCAGTTTCCAACAGGGAGATACGCAGTATTTT. Its protein product is CASSFQQGDTQYF.

The chain couples TRBV5-1 to TRBJ1-1; D unclear. Germline CDR1 reads SGHRS; CDR2 reads YFSETQ. The CDR3 consists of 11 residues. Between the trimmed V and J ends, which lost 4 bases and 3 bases, there was a span of 4 bases. As DNA, the CDR3 is TGCGCCAGCAGCGCGGACACTGAAGCTTTCTTT. Translating gives CASSADTEAFF.

CDR3 sequence (DNA): TGTGCCAGCAGTTTAGTGGGCAGTGGCGGGGAGCAGTACTTC. It is translated as CASSLVGSGGEQYF. The chain uses TRBV27 and TRBJ2-7, with a tentative D call TRBD2 (5 bases). The CDR3 contains 14 residues. Trimming pared 2 bases from V and 7 bases from J, leaving 15 bases between. The germline gives CDR1 MNHEY, CDR2 SMNVEV (reference sequence).

This clonotype occurred a few times. The V gene is TRBV10-3, the J gene TRBJ1-1, with 9 bases identical to TRBD1. V lost 6 bases and J lost 10; bases outside the gene matches: 3. Germline CDR1 is ENHRY and CDR2 is SYGVKD. The CDR3 runs to 11 residues. The CDR3 DNA is TGTGCCATCAGGGGACAGGGACCAGCTTTCTTT. Protein sequence: CAIRGQGPAFF.

This clonotype was counted between two and nine times. The V gene is TRBV20-1, the J gene TRBJ2-3; 13 bases align to TRBD2. V shed 6 bases and J 8 bases; nucleotides not matched to a gene: 11. Per germline, CDR1 DFQATT and CDR2 SNEGSKA (reference sequence). The CDR3 is 15 residues long. The CDR3 is CSATTSGGGSGTQYF. In DNA, the CDR3 is TGCAGTGCAACAACTAGCGGGGGGGGAAGTGGTACGCAGTATTTT.

This clonotype was counted between two and nine times. The chain employs TRBV20-1 and TRBJ1-5, with D maybe TRBD1 (5 bases). This CDR3 comprises 13 residues. Germline loops: CDR1 DFQATT, CDR2 SNEGSKA (reference sequence). V was clipped by 3 bases and J by 5 bases, with 11 bases between them. The CDR3 region has the DNA TGCAGTGCTAGGGCAACAGGAGATCAGCCCCAGCATTTT. Translation: CSARATGDQPQHF.

In this sample, this clonotype turned up a few times. The chain combines TRBV29-1 with TRBJ2-5; D uncertain. The germline V and J ends were trimmed by 5 bases and 5 bases, with 6 bases remaining between them. CDR3 length: 10 residues. The germline gives CDR1 SQVTM, CDR2 ANQGSEA. CDR3: CSVRTETQYF. CDR3 bases: TGCAGCGTTCGTACGGAGACCCAGTACTTC.

This clonotype was seen at least ten times. The genes are TRBV29-1 and TRBJ2-1; the D call may be TRBD1 or TRBD2 (5 bases each). Between the trimmed V and J ends, which lost 6 bases and 3 bases, there was a span of 15 bases. The CDR3 extends over 14 amino acids. The germline CDR1 and CDR2 sequences are SQVTM and ANQGSEA. The chain's CDR3 is CSVVNGGRYNEQFF. The CDR3 region has the DNA TGCAGCGTCGTCAATGGGGGACGCTACAATGAGCAGTTCTTC.

This clonotype was seen a handful of times. This chain links TRBV10-3 with TRBJ2-7; the match to TRBD2 covers 12 bases. V shed 7 bases and J 4 bases; nucleotides not matched to a gene: 14. The CDR3 runs to 17 residues. Germline lookup yields CDR1 ENHRY and CDR2 SYGVKD. The CDR3 loop reads CAITYRLAGVEGYEQYF. The CDR3 DNA follows: TGTGCCATCACGTATCGACTAGCGGGAGTGGAAGGATACGAGCAGTACTTC.

This clonotype was counted many times. CDR3 DNA: TGCAGTGCCGCTGACCACGAGCAGTACTTC. This gives the protein CSAADHEQYF. The chain uses TRBV20-1 and TRBJ2-7; D is unclear. CDR1 is DFQATT and CDR2 is SNEGSKA in the germline V gene (reference sequence). This CDR3 has 10 residues. Trimming left V 6 bases short and J 5 bases short, with 8 bases between.

This chain uses TRBV4-1 with TRBJ2-2; 9 nucleotides align to TRBD2. The germline gives CDR1 MGHRA, CDR2 YSYEKL. Losses at the gene ends were 0 bases for V and 9 bases for J; bases not matched to a gene: 8. The CDR3 has 16 residues. For the CDR3, the DNA is TGCGCCAGCAGCCAAGAGGGTTCGGCGGGGGGGCGGGAGCTGTTTTTT. This encodes CASSQEGSAGGRELFF.

This clonotype has only a few counts. The chain carries TRBV4-2 and TRBJ1-2, with D unclear. Germline lookup yields CDR1 LGHNA and CDR2 YNFKEQ. The CDR3 loop spans 16 amino acids. Between the trimmed V and J ends, which lost 2 bases and 0 bases, there was a span of 13 bases. The CDR3 DNA is TGTGCCAGCAGCCAAAGCCAAGAGTCAGCTAACTATGGCTACACCTTC. Encoded protein: CASSQSQESANYGYTF.

As DNA, the CDR3 is TGCAGTGCTGCCAAGTTGGGAATGAACACTGAAGCTTTCTTT. Residues: CSAAKLGMNTEAFF. This rearrangement joins TRBV20-1 to TRBJ1-1; D is unresolved. The CDR3 length is 14 residues. CDR1 and CDR2 from the germline V gene are DFQATT and SNEGSKA (reference sequence). The V and J ends lost 5 bases and 0 bases respectively, with 13 bases between them.

The chain joins TRBV13 to TRBJ2-1; D is undetermined. Trimming stripped 2 bases from V and 5 bases from J, with 16 bases between. Germline V CDR1 and CDR2: PRHDT, FYEKMQ (reference sequence). This CDR3 has 16 residues. The CDR3 reads CASSLPPGPINNEQFF. CDR3 nucleotides: TGTGCCAGCAGCTTACCCCCCGGGCCGATAAACAATGAGCAGTTCTTC.

Many counts were recorded for this clonotype. DNA of the CDR3: TGCAGCGTTGAAGGAGGGCGAGAGGCAGATACGCAGTATTTT. Amino acids: CSVEGGREADTQYF. This chain joins TRBV29-1 and TRBJ2-3; tentatively, D is TRBD2 (5 bases). CDR3 size: 14 residues. Trimming removed 1 base from V and 4 bases from J, with 12 bases in between. Germline CDR1 SQVTM, CDR2 ANQGSEA.

This clonotype was detected ten times or more. V usage is TRBV2 and J usage is TRBJ1-3, with 7 positions matching TRBD1. This CDR3 region has 15 residues. Germline lookup yields CDR1 SNHLY and CDR2 FYNNEI. J lost 2 bases, V lost 6 bases, and 7 bases had no gene match. CDR3 DNA sequence: TGTGCCAGCAGCCCACAGGGGAGAGCTGGAAACACCATATATTTT. The encoded protein is CASSPQGRAGNTIYF.

There are many counts of this clonotype. V usage is TRBV5-1 and J usage is TRBJ1-2; D uncertain. The length of the CDR3 is 11 residues. V was shortened by 5 bases and J by 10 bases, with 12 bases between the two germline ends. CDR1 and CDR2 from the germline V gene are SGHRS and YFSETQ. CDR3: CASRNQKDYTF. In DNA, the CDR3 is TGCGCCAGCAGAAATCAAAAAGACTACACCTTC.

The chain recombines TRBV7-3 with TRBJ2-1, with 10 bases identical to TRBD1. CDR1 SGHTA and CDR2 FQGTGA come from the germline V gene. V trimming: 1 base; J trimming: 6 bases; junction bases outside the gene matches: 9. This CDR3 is 17 amino acids long. CDR3 residues: CASSLNALGQGFNEQFF. The CDR3 bases are TGTGCCAGCAGCTTAAACGCACTGGGACAGGGGTTCAATGAGCAGTTCTTC.

There are many counts of this clonotype. This chain connects TRBV12-3 or TRBV12-4 to TRBJ2-1; D is ambiguous. V dropped 6 bases and J dropped 2 bases, with 2 bases sitting between them. The length of the CDR3 is 11 residues. For the CDR3, the DNA is TGTGCCAGCAGCACCTACAATGAGCAGTTCTTC. Its protein product is CASSTYNEQFF.

In its sample, this clonotype was seen many times. The V call is TRBV7-9, the J call TRBJ2-5; perhaps TRBD2 as D (6 bases). V lost 1 base, J lost 1 base, and 7 bases lay in between. Germline CDR1 SEHNR, CDR2 FQNEAQ (reference sequence). The CDR3 consists of 14 residues. Written as DNA, the CDR3 is TGTGCCAGCAGCTTAGGGGGACTCCAAGAGACCCAGTACTTC. Translating it yields CASSLGGLQETQYF.

This clonotype was detected many times. J is TRBJ2-3 and V is TRBV6-4; 10 positions match TRBD2. CDR3 length: 16 residues. V gave up 4 bases and J gave up 4 bases; unmatched junction bases: 8. Germline CDR1 and CDR2: MRHNA and SNTAGT. CDR3 sequence: CASSGSSGSYPDTQYF. The CDR3 DNA is TGTGCCAGCAGTGGGTCTAGCGGGAGTTATCCAGATACGCAGTATTTT.

V gene TRBV19 combines with J gene TRBJ2-1; TRBD2 matches at 7 bases. Germline V gene lookup returns CDR1 LNHDA and CDR2 SQIVND (reference sequence). V trimming: 3 bases; J trimming: 10 bases; junction bases outside the gene matches: 9. The CDR3 has 14 amino acids. The CDR3 loop reads CASSIPGLISEQFF. For the CDR3, the DNA is TGTGCCAGTAGTATCCCGGGACTAATCTCAGAGCAGTTCTTC.

This clonotype has more than one count but fewer than ten. This chain uses TRBV10-1 with TRBJ2-1; 9 bases fit TRBD2. After removal of 2 bases from V and 2 bases from J, the junction contained 1 base not matched to a gene. Looked up from germline, CDR1 is WNHNN and CDR2 is SYGVQD (reference sequence). This CDR3 contains 15 residues. The CDR3 bases are TGCGCCAGCAGTGAGAGCGGGAGGACCTACAATGAGCAGTTCTTC. This translates into CASSESGRTYNEQFF.

This clonotype was detected ten times or more. The gene calls are TRBV12-3 or TRBV12-4 and TRBJ2-3, with no clear D. The CDR3 length is 12 residues. Trimming left V 0 bases short and J 4 bases short, with 2 bases between. The CDR3 sequence: CASSLASDTQYF. For the CDR3, the DNA is TGTGCCAGCAGTTTAGCTTCAGATACGCAGTATTTT.

The genes are TRBV20-1 and TRBJ2-3, with D unclear. V was cut by 6 bases and J by 6 bases, with 13 bases left in between. CDR1 and CDR2 (germline): DFQATT, SNEGSKA (reference sequence). The CDR3 is made up of 12 amino acids. CDR3 loop: CSALGPGDTQYF. The CDR3 nucleotides read TGCAGTGCCTTAGGTCCCGGGGATACGCAGTATTTT.

This clonotype occurred many times. The chain links TRBV12-3 or TRBV12-4 to TRBJ2-3; TRBD2 aligns across 8 bases. There are 16 residues in the CDR3. V shed 7 bases and J 4 bases; nucleotides not matched to a gene: 13. CDR3 coding DNA: TGTGCCAGCATAGCCTCACGGGGGGGCGGTGCAGATACGCAGTATTTT. This gives the protein CASIASRGGGADTQYF.

Note on this clonotype: Since a much larger clone is just one base distant, this may be a read error. The chain uses TRBV18 and TRBJ2-1; no clear D. Trimming removed 3 bases at V and 4 bases at J, with 16 bases between. Germline CDR1 and CDR2: KGHSH and LQKENI. This CDR3 spans 16 amino acids. The CDR3 region has the DNA TGTGCCAGCTCACCTCCCTCGGTGGGCGCTTACAATGAGCAGTTCTTC. Amino acid sequence: CASSPPSVGAYNEQFF.